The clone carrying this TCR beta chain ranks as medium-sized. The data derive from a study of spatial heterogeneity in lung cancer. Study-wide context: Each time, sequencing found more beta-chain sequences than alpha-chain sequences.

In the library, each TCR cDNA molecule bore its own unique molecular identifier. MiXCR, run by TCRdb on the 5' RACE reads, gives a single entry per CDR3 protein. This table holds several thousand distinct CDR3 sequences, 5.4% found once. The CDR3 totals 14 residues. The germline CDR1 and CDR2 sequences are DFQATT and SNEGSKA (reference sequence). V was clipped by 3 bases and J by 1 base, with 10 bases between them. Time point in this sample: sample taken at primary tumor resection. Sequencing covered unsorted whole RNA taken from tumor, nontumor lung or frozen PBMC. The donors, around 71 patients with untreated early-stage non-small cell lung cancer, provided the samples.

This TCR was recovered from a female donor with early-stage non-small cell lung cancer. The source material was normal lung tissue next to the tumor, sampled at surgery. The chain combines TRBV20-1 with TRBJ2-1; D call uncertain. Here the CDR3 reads CSASGHPSYNEQFF. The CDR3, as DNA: TGCAGTGCTAGTGGTCATCCTTCCTACAATGAGCAGTTCTTC.